The sequence of this TCR beta chain was determined in a study of cytomegalovirus exposure and HLA in healthy donors. Researchers ran the PCR with 60 Vbeta and 13 Jbeta primers. Assay: immunoSEQ multiplex PCR; the TCRdb copy retains only in-frame clones and omits some. The profile shows 200,000 to 250,000 clones, around four fifths of them singletons. The CDR3 covers 14 residues. The germline gives CDR1 KGHSH, CDR2 LQKENI. V was pared by 5 bases and J by 4 bases, with 5 bases of the junction left unmatched. The gene calls are TRBV18 and TRBJ1-3, with 7 bases matching TRBD1. Sequencing was done on a sample of PBMCs. The receptor was derived from a man aged 50-60 years in good health and CMV-seronegative. CDR3 sequence: CASSTTGSGNTIYF. CDR3 coding DNA: TGTGCCAGCTCAACGACAGGGTCCGGAAACACCATATATTTT.